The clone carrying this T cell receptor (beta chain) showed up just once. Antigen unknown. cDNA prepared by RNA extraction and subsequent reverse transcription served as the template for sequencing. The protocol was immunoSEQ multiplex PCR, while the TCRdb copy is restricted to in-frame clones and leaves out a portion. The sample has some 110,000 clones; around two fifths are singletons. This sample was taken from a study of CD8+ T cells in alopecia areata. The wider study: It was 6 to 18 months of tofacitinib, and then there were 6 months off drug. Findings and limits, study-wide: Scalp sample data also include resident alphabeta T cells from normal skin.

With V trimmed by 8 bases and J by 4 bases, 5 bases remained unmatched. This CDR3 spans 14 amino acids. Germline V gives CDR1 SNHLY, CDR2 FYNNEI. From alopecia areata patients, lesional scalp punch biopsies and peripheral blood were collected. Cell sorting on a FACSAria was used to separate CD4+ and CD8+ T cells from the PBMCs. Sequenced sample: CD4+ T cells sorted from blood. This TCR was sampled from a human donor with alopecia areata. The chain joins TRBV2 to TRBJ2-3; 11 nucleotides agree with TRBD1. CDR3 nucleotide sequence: TGTGCCAGCGGCCGGACAGGGGGCGCAGATACGCAGTATTTT. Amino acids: CASGRTGGADTQYF.